Listed here are 29 T cell receptor beta chains from one sample, sequenced in a study of T cell responses to AZD1222 COVID-19 vaccine listed by TCRdb under 2021. In the paper's terms, the time point label means: baseline before first vaccination. The receptor library was made with the immunoSEQ multiplex PCR assay. TCRdb took over this immuneACCESS table, retaining in-frame rearrangements with V and J assigned. Such tables are incomplete; in checked studies, under half of the missing clones stem from an unresolved V gene, and the remainder is unexplained. A total of some 120,000 clones appear in this sample, about 83% of them only once. Clones ranked in the top ten supply 12% of the sample. The sample was peripheral blood, taken on day 0 of AZD1222 vaccination. The receptors stem from an adult in good health.

The chain is built from TRBV6-5 and TRBJ2-7, with TRBD2 matching 9 bases. V lost 6 bases to trimming and J lost 4 bases; unmatched junction nucleotides: 10. The CDR3 has 15 residues. The germline gives CDR1 MNHEY, CDR2 SVGAGI. In nucleotides, the CDR3 is TGTGCCAGCAGGATGACTAGCGGAGATACTTACGAGCAGTACTTC. The encoded protein is CASRMTSGDTYEQYF.

In DNA, the CDR3 is TGTGCCAGCAGCTTGGGACTAGAGTATTACAATGAGCAGTTCTTC. Its protein product is CASSLGLEYYNEQFF. The V gene is TRBV7-2, the J gene TRBJ2-1; 8 positions agree with TRBD2. The germline V gene has CDR1 SGHTA and CDR2 FQGNSA. The ends lost 3 bases at V and 4 bases at J; junction bases unmatched: 5. This CDR3 region has 15 residues.

V and J are TRBV9 and TRBJ2-7; 10 nucleotides agree with TRBD2. Trimming at V came to 0 bases and at J to 0 bases, leaving 6 bases not matched to a gene. Looked up from germline, CDR1 is SGDLS and CDR2 is YYNGEE. CDR3 size: 17 residues. Here the CDR3 DNA reads TGTGCCAGCAGCGTAGCCTCCGGGACTAGCGACTCCTACGAGCAGTACTTC. Its protein is CASSVASGTSDSYEQYF. Full variable domain (rest looked up from reference TRBV9 and TRBJ2-7): DSGVTQTPKHLITATGQRVTLRCSPRSGDLSVYWYQQSLDQGLQFLIQYYNGEERAKGNILERFSAQQFPDLHSELNLSSLELGDSALYFCASSVASGTSDSYEQYFGPGTRLTVT.

Written as DNA, the CDR3 is TGCGCCAGCAGCTGGGGCTTTAGCGGGAGATCGAATGAGCAGTTCTTC. This gives the protein CASSWGFSGRSNEQFF. The chain joins TRBV5-1 to TRBJ2-1; 9 bases line up with TRBD2. Trimming cost V 3 bases and J 7 bases; bases outside gene matches: 11. Germline loops: CDR1 SGHRS, CDR2 YFSETQ. The CDR3 has 16 residues.

The chain joins TRBV19 to TRBJ1-4; TRBD1 is a possible D gene (6 bases). The CDR3 sequence is 16 residues long. Between the trimmed V and J ends, which lost 3 bases and 4 bases, there was a span of 15 bases. The germline V gene encodes CDR1 LNHDA and CDR2 SQIVND (reference sequence). CDR3 coding DNA: TGTGCCAGTAGTATCCGAGGGGGACAACTTAATGAAAAACTGTTTTTT. Protein sequence: CASSIRGGQLNEKLFF.

V usage is TRBV28 and J usage is TRBJ2-7; TRBD1 is a possible D gene (5 bases). Trimming pared 1 base from V and 5 bases from J, leaving 9 bases between. The CDR3 is made up of 13 amino acids. Germline lookup yields CDR1 MDHEN and CDR2 SYDVKM. This CDR3 reads CASSLLDTNEQYF. CDR3 nucleotides: TGTGCCAGCAGTTTATTGGACACCAACGAGCAGTACTTC.

The chain joins TRBV15 to TRBJ1-5; a weak D match, TRBD1 (5 bases). The CDR3 length is 15 residues. Germline V gives CDR1 LNHNV, CDR2 YYDKDF (reference sequence). V was pared by 0 bases and J by 2 bases, with 8 bases between. CDR3: CATSREGRGNQPQHF. In DNA, the CDR3 is TGTGCCACCAGCAGAGAAGGCAGGGGCAATCAGCCCCAGCATTTT. The whole variable domain, remainder taken from reference TRBV15 and TRBJ1-5, is DAMVIQNPRYQVTQFGKPVTLSCSQTLNHNVMYWYQQKSSQAPKLLFHYYDKDFNNEADTPDNFQSRRPNTSFCFLDIRSPGLGDTAMYLCATSREGRGNQPQHFGDGTRLSIL.

J is TRBJ2-3 and V is TRBV28, with D perhaps TRBD2 (7 bases). Germline CDR1 reads MDHEN; CDR2 reads SYDVKM. The V end was cut by 6 bases, the J end by 3 bases, with 22 bases between. The CDR3 contains 17 residues. As DNA, the CDR3 is TGTGCCAGCAGGACCGGCGGAGGGAGGGGGTGGACAGATACGCAGTATTTT. The encoded protein is CASRTGGGRGWTDTQYF.

This clone was found a few times. A junction boundary mismatches the germline segment, possibly from a read error. The CDR3 bases are TGTGCCAGCAGCTTAGTCGCGAAGCCAGAATTC. Translated, it gives CASSLVAKPEF. The V call is TRBV7-9, the J call TRBJ2-7; D not certain. The germline gives CDR1 SEHNR, CDR2 FQNEAQ (reference sequence). The CDR3 contains 11 residues.

This clone was counted only a few times. The CDR3 region is CASSSRTSGRPGGVEQFF. The CDR3 DNA sequence: TGTGCCAGCAGTTCCCGGACTAGCGGGAGGCCGGGTGGGGTTGAGCAGTTCTTC. The chain couples TRBV27 to TRBJ2-1; TRBD2 aligns across 14 bases. V shed 4 bases, J shed 9 bases, and the junction held 14 bases outside the gene matches. Germline V gene sequence: CDR1 MNHEY, CDR2 SMNVEV (reference sequence). The CDR3 has 18 amino acids.

As regards this clone: At one of its ends the junction is not consistent with the germline gene, which may arise from a read error. The chain combines TRBV7-3 with TRBJ2-1; 8 bases line up with TRBD2. Germline V gene data show CDR1 as SGHTA and CDR2 as FQGTGA. The CDR3 contains 14 residues. CDR3 in amino acids: CASSATSAYNEQFF. CDR3 bases: TGTGCCAGCAGCGCGACTAGCGCCTATAATGAGCAGTTCTTC.

The chain carries TRBV5-4 and TRBJ1-3, with TRBD1 as a possible D gene (5 bases). V dropped 1 base and J dropped 7 bases, with 9 bases sitting between them. Germline loops: CDR1 SGHNT, CDR2 YYREEE (reference sequence). The CDR3 contains 13 residues. The CDR3 bases are TGTGCCAGCAGCTTGAGCGGGGGGAACACCATATATTTT. Translation: CASSLSGGNTIYF.

The J gene is TRBJ1-1, the V gene TRBV27; 7 bases map to TRBD1. This CDR3 region has 15 residues. Germline V lookup: CDR1 MNHEY, CDR2 SMNVEV (reference sequence). The J segment lost 3 bases and the V segment lost 5 bases, leaving 9 bases of the junction unmatched. This CDR3 reads CASSRTGAAHTEAFF. The CDR3 nucleotides read TGTGCCAGCAGTAGAACAGGGGCCGCCCACACTGAAGCTTTCTTT.

The rearrangement uses TRBV28 and TRBJ2-7, with TRBD2 matching 8 bases. The germline CDR1 and CDR2 sequences are MDHEN and SYDVKM. The CDR3 sequence is 15 residues long. J gave up 0 bases and V 8 bases, and 9 bases lay outside the gene matches. The DNA of the CDR3 is TGTGCCAGCTGCAAGAGCGGGGGAAGCTCCTACGAGCAGTACTTC. Protein sequence: CASCKSGGSSYEQYF.

The chain carries TRBV9 and TRBJ1-3; no reliable D call. Trimming took off 4 bases at V and 4 bases at J, with 18 bases between the two ends. Germline CDR1 SGDLS, CDR2 YYNGEE. The CDR3 totals 16 residues. The CDR3 is CASSQTSMYLGNTIYF. For the CDR3, the DNA is TGTGCCAGCAGCCAAACCTCTATGTACTTGGGAAACACCATATATTTT.

This clone was picked up a small number of times. The chain recombines TRBV7-6 with TRBJ2-5, with D perhaps given as TRBD1 or TRBD2 (5 bases each). Trimming cost V 5 bases and J 2 bases, with 15 bases left between them. Germline V gene data show CDR1 as SGHVS and CDR2 as FNYEAQ. The CDR3 extends over 15 amino acids. CDR3 loop: CASSPTGTRQETQYF. The CDR3 nucleotides read TGTGCCAGCAGCCCAACCGGGACCAGACAAGAGACCCAGTACTTC.

The chain joins TRBV27 to TRBJ1-2, with 7 bases fitting TRBD1. V was clipped by 1 base and J by 1 base; unmatched bases: 6. Germline V gene data show CDR1 as MNHEY and CDR2 as SMNVEV (reference sequence). The CDR3 is 16 residues long. CDR3 region: CASSLLRPGGNYGYTF. For the CDR3, the DNA is TGTGCCAGCAGTTTATTGCGGCCAGGGGGTAACTATGGCTACACCTTC.

The chain employs TRBV5-6 and TRBJ2-4, with no clear D. Deletions cut 1 base from V and 1 base from J, with 12 bases between. CDR3 length equals 16 residues. Per germline, CDR1 SGHDT and CDR2 YYEEEE. The CDR3 reads CASSLLGSTAKNIQYF. CDR3 DNA sequence: TGTGCCAGCAGCTTGCTGGGTAGTACGGCCAAAAACATTCAGTACTTC. The full variable domain, with the rest looked up from reference TRBV5-6 and TRBJ2-4, is DAGVTQSPTHLIKTRGQQVTLRCSPKSGHDTVSWYQQALGQGPQFIFQYYEEEERQRGNFPDRFSGHQFPNYSSELNVNALLLGDSALYLCASSLLGSTAKNIQYFGAGTRLSVL.

V is TRBV28 and J is TRBJ2-1; TRBD2 matches at 8 bases. CDR1 and CDR2 (germline): MDHEN, SYDVKM. This CDR3 contains 13 residues. The trim removed 3 bases at V and 9 bases at J, leaving 4 bases unmatched. The DNA of the CDR3 is TGTGCCAGCAGTTTCGGGGGGGTAGGTGAGCAGTTCTTC. This sequence encodes CASSFGGVGEQFF.

The chain couples TRBV21-1 to TRBJ1-6; no DNA check was done on the table's D call, TRBD1. TRBV21-1 is designated a pseudogene. This CDR3 has 14 amino acids. DNA for the CDR3: TGTGCCAGCAGCAACCGGGACAGGAATTCACCCCTCCACTTT. Its translation: CASSNRDRNSPLHF.

The rearrangement links TRBV9 to TRBJ2-5, with 10 bases aligning to TRBD2. The V gene's germline CDR1 is SGDLS and CDR2 YYNGEE. The CDR3 covers 17 residues. The J segment lost 5 bases and the V segment lost 4 bases, leaving 14 bases of the junction unmatched. As DNA, the CDR3 is TGTGCCAGCAGCCCGGGGGGGAGCGGGAGGGCCTGGGAGACCCAGTACTTC. It translates to CASSPGGSGRAWETQYF.

This chain uses TRBV4-3 with TRBJ2-7, with a tentative D call TRBD1 (5 bases). Germline lookup yields CDR1 LGHNA and CDR2 YSLEER. Trimming removed 1 base at V and 2 bases at J, with 9 bases between. The CDR3 is made up of 14 amino acids. The CDR3 reads CASSQGAGTYEQYF. DNA for the CDR3: TGCGCCAGCAGCCAAGGGGCAGGGACCTACGAGCAGTACTTC.

This chain links TRBV5-1 with TRBJ2-4, with D tentatively TRBD2 (6 bases). This CDR3 comprises 14 residues. Per germline, CDR1 SGHRS and CDR2 YFSETQ. V lost 1 base and J lost 5, with 10 bases in between. CDR3 sequence reads: CASSLRGEENIQYF. Here the CDR3 DNA reads TGCGCCAGCAGCTTGCGAGGGGAGGAAAACATTCAGTACTTC.

V usage is TRBV19 and J usage is TRBJ1-1; 8 bases map to TRBD1. The V and J ends lost 7 bases and 0 bases, in that order; junction bases with no gene match: 10. CDR1 and CDR2 from the germline V gene are LNHDA and SQIVND (reference sequence). The length of the CDR3 is 16 residues. CDR3 nucleotides: TGTGCCAGTACCATCTCCAGGGGGCAAATGAACACTGAAGCTTTCTTT. Translation gives CASTISRGQMNTEAFF.

This chain uses TRBV28 with TRBJ2-7, with D possibly TRBD2 on 6 matching bases. The germline V gene encodes CDR1 MDHEN and CDR2 SYDVKM. With 5 bases removed from V and 1 base from J, the gap between germline ends came to 18 bases. This CDR3 has 16 residues. The CDR3, as DNA: TGTGCCAGCAGTCACCTCCGGGGGACGGGTTCCTACGAGCAGTACTTC. It translates to CASSHLRGTGSYEQYF.

The chain has TRBV18 and TRBJ1-2; D remains ambiguous. The CDR3 runs to 13 residues. V lost 1 base and J 3 bases, leaving 6 bases between the germline ends. In germline, CDR1 is KGHSH, CDR2 LQKENI. The CDR3 region is CASSPLRDYGYTF. Written as DNA, the CDR3 is TGTGCCAGCTCACCACTGCGGGACTATGGCTACACCTTC.

This clone occurred a few times. The rearrangement links TRBV29-1 to TRBJ2-7, with 7 bases aligning to TRBD2. The CDR3 has 18 amino acids. CDR1 is SQVTM and CDR2 is ANQGSEA in the germline V gene. Trimming at V came to 3 bases and at J to 2 bases, leaving 19 bases not matched to a gene. CDR3 region: CSVEWVGNLAERTYEQYF. The CDR3 coding sequence is TGCAGCGTTGAGTGGGTCGGGAACCTAGCGGAGAGAACCTACGAGCAGTACTTC.

This clone was counted a single time. CDR3: CASSLGTLNQPQHF. The DNA of the CDR3 is TGTGCCAGCAGCTTGGGAACACTCAATCAGCCCCAGCATTTT. The chain recombines TRBV7-6 with TRBJ1-5; D uncertain. V was cut by 3 bases and J by 3 bases, with 9 bases left in between. CDR3 length: 14 amino acids. Germline values: CDR1 SGHVS, CDR2 FNYEAQ.

The rearrangement uses TRBV7-3 and TRBJ2-1; a weak D match, TRBD1 (5 bases). V lost 0 bases, J lost 0 bases, and 6 bases lay in between. This CDR3 region has 15 residues. The germline V gene has CDR1 SGHTA and CDR2 FQGTGA. DNA for the CDR3: TGTGCCAGCAGCTTAACAGACAGCTCCTACAATGAGCAGTTCTTC. Its translation: CASSLTDSSYNEQFF.